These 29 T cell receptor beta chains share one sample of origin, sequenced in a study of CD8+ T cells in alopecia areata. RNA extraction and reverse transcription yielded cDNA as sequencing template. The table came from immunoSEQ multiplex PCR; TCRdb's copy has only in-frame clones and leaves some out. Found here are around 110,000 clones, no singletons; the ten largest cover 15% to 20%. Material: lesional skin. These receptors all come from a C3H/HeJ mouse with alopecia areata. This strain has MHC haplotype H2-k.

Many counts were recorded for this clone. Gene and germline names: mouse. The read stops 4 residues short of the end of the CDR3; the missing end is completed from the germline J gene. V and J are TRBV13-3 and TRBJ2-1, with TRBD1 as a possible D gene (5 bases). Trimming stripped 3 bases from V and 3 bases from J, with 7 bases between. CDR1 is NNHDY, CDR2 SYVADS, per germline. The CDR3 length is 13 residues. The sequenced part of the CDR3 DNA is TGTGCCAGCAGTGTTGACAGCTATGCT. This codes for CASSVDSYA. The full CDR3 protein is CASSVDSYAEQFF.

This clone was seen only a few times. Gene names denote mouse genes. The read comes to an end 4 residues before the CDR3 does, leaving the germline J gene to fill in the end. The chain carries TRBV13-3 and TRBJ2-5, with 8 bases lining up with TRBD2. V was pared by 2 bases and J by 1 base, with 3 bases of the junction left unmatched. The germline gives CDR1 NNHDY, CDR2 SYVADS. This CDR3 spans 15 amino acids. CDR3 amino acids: CASSDPGLDQDTQYF. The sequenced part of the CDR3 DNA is TGTGCCAGCAGTGACCCGGGACTGGACCAAGAC.

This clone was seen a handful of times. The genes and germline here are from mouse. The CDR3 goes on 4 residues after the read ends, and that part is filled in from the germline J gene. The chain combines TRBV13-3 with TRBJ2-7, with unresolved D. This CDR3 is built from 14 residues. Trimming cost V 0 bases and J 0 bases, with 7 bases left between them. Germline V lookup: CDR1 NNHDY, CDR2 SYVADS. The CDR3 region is CASSDASSSYEQYF. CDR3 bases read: TGTGCCAGCAGTGATGCATCAAGCTCCTAT.

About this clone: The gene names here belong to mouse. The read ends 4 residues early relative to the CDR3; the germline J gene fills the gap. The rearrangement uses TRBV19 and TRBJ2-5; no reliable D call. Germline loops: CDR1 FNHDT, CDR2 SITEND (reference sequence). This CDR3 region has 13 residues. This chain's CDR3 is CASSIIPGDTQYF. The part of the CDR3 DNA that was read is TGTGCCAGCAGTATAATTCCAGGTGAC.

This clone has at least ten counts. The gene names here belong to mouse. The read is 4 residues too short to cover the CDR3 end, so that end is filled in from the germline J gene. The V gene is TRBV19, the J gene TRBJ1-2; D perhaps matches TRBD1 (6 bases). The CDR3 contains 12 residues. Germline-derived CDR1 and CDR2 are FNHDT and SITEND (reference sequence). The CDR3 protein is CASSEQGYDYTF. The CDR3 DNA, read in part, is TGTGCCAGCAGTGAACAGGGATAC.

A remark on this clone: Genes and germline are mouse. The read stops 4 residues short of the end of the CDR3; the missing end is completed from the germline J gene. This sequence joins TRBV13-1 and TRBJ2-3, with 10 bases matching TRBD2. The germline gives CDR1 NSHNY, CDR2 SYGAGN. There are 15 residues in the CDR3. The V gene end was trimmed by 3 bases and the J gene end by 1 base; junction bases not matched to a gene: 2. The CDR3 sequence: CASSAGTGGAETLYF. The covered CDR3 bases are TGTGCCAGCAGTGCCGGGACTGGGGGTGCAGAA.

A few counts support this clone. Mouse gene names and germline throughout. The DNA read from the CDR3 is TGTGCCAGCAGTTTGGGACAGAAATAT. Translation gives CASSLGQKY. The CDR3 in full is CASSLGQKYEQYF. V gene TRBV19 combines with J gene TRBJ2-7; the match to TRBD1 covers 7 bases. The CDR3 is cut off 4 residues early in the read; its end comes from the germline J gene. Germline lookup yields CDR1 FNHDT and CDR2 SITEND (reference sequence). The CDR3 totals 13 residues.

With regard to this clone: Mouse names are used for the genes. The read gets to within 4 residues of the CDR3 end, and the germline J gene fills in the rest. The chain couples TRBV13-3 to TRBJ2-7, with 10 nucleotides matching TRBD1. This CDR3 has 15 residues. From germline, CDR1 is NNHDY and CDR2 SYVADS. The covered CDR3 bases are TGTGCCAGCAGTGAGCTTGGGGACAGGGGATAT. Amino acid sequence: CASSELGDRGY. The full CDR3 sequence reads CASSELGDRGYEQYF.

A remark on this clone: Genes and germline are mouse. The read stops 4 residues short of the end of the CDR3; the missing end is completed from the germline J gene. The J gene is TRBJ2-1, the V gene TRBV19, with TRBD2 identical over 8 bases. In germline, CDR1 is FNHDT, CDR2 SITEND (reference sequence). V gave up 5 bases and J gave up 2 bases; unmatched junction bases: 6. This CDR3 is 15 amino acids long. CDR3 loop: CASSPLGGDYAEQFF. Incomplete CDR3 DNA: TGTGCCAGCAGCCCTCTTGGGGGGGACTATGCT.

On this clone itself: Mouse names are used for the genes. The part of the CDR3 DNA that was read is TGTGCCAGCAGTGTAGACAGGGGTGGGAACACA. It yields the protein CASSVDRGGNT. The full CDR3 is CASSVDRGGNTEVFF. V is TRBV19 and J is TRBJ1-1, with TRBD1 matching 8 bases. The CDR3 end is not reached by the read, which stops 4 residues before it; the germline J gene fills it in. This CDR3 is built from 15 residues. Losses at the gene ends were 4 bases for V and 1 base for J; bases not matched to a gene: 6. Germline assignment: CDR1 FNHDT and CDR2 SITEND (reference sequence). Based on the CDR3 plus reference TRBV19 and TRBJ1-1, the full variable domain is GGIITQTPKFLIGQEGQKLTLKCQQNFNHDTMYWYRQDSGKGLRLIYYSITENDLQKGDLSEGYDASREKKSSFSLTVTSAQKNEMAVFLCASSVDRGGNTEVFFGKGTRLTVV.

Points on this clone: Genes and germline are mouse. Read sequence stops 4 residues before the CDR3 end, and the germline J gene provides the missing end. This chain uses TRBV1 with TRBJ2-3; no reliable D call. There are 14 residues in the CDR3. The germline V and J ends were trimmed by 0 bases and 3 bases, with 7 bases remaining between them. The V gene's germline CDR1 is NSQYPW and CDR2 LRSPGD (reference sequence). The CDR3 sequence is CTCSADEQAETLYF. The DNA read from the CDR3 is TGCACCTGCAGTGCAGATGAGCAGGCAGAA.

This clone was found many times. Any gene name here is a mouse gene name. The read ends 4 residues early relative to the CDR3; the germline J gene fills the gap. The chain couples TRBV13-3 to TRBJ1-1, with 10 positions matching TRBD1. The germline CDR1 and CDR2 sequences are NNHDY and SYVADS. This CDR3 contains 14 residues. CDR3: CASSDGDRGTEVFF. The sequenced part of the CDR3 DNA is TGTGCCAGCAGTGATGGGGACAGGGGAACA.

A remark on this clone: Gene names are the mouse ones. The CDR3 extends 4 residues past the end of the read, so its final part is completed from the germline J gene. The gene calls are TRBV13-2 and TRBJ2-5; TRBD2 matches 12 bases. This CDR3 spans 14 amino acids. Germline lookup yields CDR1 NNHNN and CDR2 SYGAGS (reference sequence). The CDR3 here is CASGETGGADTQYF. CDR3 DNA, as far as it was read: TGTGCCAGCGGTGAGACTGGGGGGGCAGAC.

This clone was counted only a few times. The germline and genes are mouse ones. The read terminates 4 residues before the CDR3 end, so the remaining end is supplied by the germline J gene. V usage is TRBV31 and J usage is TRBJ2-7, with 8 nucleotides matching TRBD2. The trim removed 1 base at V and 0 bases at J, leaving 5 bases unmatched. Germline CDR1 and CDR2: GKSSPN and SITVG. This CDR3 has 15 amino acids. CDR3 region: CAWSPAGGSSYEQYF. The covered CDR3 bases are TGTGCCTGGAGTCCGGCTGGGGGGAGCTCCTAT. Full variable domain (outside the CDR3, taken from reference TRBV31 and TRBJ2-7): AQTIHQWPVAEIKAVGSPLSLGCTIKGKSSPNLYWYWQATGGTLQQLFYSITVGQVESVVQLNLSASRPKDDQFILSTEKLLLSHSGFYLCAWSPAGGSSYEQYFGPGTRLTVL.

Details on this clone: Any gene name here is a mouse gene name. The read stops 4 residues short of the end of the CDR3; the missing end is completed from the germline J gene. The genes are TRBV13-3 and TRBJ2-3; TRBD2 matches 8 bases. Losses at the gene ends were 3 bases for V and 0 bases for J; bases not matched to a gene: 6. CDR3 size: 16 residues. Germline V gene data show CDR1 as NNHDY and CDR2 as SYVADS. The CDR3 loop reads CASSGDWYSSAETLYF. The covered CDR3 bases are TGTGCCAGCAGTGGGGACTGGTACTCTAGTGCAGAA.

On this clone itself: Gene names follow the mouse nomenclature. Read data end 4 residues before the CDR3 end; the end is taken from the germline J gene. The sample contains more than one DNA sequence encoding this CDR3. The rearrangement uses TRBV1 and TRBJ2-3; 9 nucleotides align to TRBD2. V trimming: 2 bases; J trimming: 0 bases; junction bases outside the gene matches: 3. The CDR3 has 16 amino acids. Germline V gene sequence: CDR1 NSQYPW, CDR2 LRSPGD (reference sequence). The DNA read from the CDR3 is TGCACCTGCAGTGCATTGGGGGGGCCTAGTGCAGAA. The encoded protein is CTCSALGGPSAE. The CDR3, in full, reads CTCSALGGPSAETLYF.

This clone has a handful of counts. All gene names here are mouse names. CDR3: CASSECWGGDAETLYF. The sequenced part of the CDR3 DNA is TGTGCCAGCAGTGAATGCTGGGGGGGTGATGCAGAA. The chain has TRBV13-3 and TRBJ2-3, with 9 bases that match TRBD2. The read terminates 4 residues ahead of where the CDR3 ends, so the germline J gene completes it. CDR3 length equals 16 residues. Germline V lookup: CDR1 NNHDY, CDR2 SYVADS. J gave up 2 bases and V 2 bases, and 6 bases lay outside the gene matches.

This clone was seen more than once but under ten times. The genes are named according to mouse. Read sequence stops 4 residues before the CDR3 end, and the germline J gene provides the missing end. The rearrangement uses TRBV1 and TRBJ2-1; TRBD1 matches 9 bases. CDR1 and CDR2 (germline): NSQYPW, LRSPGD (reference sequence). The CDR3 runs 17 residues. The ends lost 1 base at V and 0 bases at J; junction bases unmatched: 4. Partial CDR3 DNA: TGCACCTGCAGTGCAGGGACAGGGGAGATTAACTATGCT. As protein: CTCSAGTGEINYA. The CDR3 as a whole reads CTCSAGTGEINYAEQFF.

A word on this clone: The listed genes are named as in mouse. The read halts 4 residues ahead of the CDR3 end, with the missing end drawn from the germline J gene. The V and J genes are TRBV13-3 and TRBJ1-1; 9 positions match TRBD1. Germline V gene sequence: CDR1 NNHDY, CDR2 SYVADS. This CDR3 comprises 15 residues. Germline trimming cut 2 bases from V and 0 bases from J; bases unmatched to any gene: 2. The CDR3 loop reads CASSEGTGPNTEVFF. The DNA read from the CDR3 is TGTGCCAGCAGTGAAGGGACAGGGCCAAACACA.

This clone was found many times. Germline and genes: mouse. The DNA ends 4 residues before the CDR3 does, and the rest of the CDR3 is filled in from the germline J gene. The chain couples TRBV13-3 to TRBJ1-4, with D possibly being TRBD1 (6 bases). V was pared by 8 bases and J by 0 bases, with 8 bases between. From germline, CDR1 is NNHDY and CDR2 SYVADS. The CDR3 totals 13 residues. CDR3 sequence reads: CASGTISNERLFF. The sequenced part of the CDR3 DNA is TGTGCCAGTGGGACAATTTCCAACGAA.

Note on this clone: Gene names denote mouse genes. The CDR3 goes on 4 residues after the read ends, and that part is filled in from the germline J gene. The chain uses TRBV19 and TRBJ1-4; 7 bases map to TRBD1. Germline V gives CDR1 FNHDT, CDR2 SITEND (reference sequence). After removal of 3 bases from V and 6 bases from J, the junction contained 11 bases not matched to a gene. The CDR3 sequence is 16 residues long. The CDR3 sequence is CASSTLDREGDERLFF. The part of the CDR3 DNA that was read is TGTGCCAGCAGTACCCTAGACAGGGAAGGGGACGAA.

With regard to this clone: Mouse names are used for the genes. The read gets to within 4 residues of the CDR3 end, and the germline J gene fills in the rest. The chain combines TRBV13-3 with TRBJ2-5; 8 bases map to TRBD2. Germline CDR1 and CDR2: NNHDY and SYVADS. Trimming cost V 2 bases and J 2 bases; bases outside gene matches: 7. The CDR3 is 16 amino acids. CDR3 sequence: CASSEPGGIVQDTQYF. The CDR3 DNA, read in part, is TGTGCCAGCAGTGAGCCTGGGGGGATTGTCCAAGAC.

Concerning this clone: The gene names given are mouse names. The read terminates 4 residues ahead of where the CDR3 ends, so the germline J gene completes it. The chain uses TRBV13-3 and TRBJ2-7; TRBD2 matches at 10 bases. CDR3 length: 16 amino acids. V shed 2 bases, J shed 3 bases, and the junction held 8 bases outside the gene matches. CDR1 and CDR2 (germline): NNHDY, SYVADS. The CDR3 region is CASSEAPGGAHYEQYF. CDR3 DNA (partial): TGTGCCAGCAGTGAAGCCCCTGGGGGGGCGCACTAT.

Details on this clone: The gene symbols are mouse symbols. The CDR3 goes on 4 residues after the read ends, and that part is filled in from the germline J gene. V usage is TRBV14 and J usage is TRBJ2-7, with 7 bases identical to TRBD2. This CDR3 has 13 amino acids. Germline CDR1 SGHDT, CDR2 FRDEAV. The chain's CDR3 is CASSFAWGYEQYF. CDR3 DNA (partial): TGTGCCAGCAGTTTCGCCTGGGGGTAT. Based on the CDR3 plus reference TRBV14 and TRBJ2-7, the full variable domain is EAGVTQSPRYAVLQEGQAVSFWCDPISGHDTLYWYQQPRDQGPQLLVYFRDEAVIDNSQLPSDRFSAVRPKGTNSTLKIQSAKQGDTATYLCASSFAWGYEQYFGPGTRLTVL.

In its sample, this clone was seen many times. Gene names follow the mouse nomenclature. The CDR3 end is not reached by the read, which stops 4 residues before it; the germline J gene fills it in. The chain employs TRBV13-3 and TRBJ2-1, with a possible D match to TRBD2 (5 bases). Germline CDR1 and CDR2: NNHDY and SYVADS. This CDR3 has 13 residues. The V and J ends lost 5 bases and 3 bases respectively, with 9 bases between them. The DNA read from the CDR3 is TGTGCCAGCAGCCCTGGGCCCTATGCT. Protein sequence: CASSPGPYA. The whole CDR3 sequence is CASSPGPYAEQFF.

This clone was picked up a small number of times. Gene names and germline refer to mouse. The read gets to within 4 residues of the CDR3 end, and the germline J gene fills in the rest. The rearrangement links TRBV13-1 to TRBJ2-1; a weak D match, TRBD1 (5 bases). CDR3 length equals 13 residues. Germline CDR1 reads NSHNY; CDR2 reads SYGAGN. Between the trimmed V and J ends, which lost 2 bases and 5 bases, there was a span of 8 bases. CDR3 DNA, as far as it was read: TGTGCCAGCAGTGACAGGGTGGATGCT. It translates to CASSDRVDA. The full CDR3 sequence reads CASSDRVDAEQFF.

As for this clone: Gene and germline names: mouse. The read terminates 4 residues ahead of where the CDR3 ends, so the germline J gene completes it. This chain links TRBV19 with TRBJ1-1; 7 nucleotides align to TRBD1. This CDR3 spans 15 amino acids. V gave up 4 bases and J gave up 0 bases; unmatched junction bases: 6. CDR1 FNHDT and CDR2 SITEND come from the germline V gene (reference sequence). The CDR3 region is CASSRPGQTNTEVFF. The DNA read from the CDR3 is TGTGCCAGCAGTCGTCCGGGACAGACAAACACA. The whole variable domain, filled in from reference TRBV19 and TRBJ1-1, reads GGIITQTPKFLIGQEGQKLTLKCQQNFNHDTMYWYRQDSGKGLRLIYYSITENDLQKGDLSEGYDASREKKSSFSLTVTSAQKNEMAVFLCASSRPGQTNTEVFFGKGTRLTVV.

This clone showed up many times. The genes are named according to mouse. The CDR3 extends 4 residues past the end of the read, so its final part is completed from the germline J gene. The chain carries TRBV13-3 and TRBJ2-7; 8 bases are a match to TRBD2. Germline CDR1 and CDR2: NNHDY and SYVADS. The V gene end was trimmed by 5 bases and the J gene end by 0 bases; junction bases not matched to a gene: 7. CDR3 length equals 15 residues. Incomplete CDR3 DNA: TGTGCCAGCAGGCCCGACTGGGGCGTCTCCTAT. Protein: CASRPDWGVSY. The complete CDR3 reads CASRPDWGVSYEQYF.

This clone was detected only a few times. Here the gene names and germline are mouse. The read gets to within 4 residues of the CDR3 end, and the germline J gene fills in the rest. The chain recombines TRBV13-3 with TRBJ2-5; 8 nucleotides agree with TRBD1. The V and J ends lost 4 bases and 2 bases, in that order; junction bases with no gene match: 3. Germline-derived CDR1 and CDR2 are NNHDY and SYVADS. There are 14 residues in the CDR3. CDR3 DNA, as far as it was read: TGTGCCAGCAGTCCCAGGGGGCTCCAAGAC. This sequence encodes CASSPRGLQD. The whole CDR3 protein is CASSPRGLQDTQYF. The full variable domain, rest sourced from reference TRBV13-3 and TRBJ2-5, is EAAVTQSPRSKVAVTGGKVTLSCHQTNNHDYMYWYRQDTGHGLRLIHYSYVADSTEKGDIPDGYKASRPSQENFSLILELASLSQTAVYFCASSPRGLQDTQYFGPGTRLLVL.